This TCR beta chain was observed in a study of cytomegalovirus exposure and HLA in healthy donors. PCR involved 60 Vbeta and 13 Jbeta primers. Profiling relied on immunoSEQ multiplex PCR, and the TCRdb table lists in-frame clones only, not all of them. Counted here are over 150,000 clones, 75% to 85% occurring once; the ten biggest clones make up around 5.2%. This clone showed up just a few times. In germline, CDR1 is MNHNY, CDR2 SVGAGI (reference sequence). This CDR3 is 15 amino acids long. Trimming stripped 5 bases from V and 1 base from J, with 15 bases between. The TCR comes from a middle-aged woman in good health and CMV-seropositive. The gene calls are TRBV6-6 and TRBJ2-7, with D possibly TRBD2 on 5 matching bases. Specimen: PBMCs. The CDR3 nucleotides are TGTGCCAGCAGTCCCGCGGCGGGCTTTTCCTACGAGCAGTACTTC. It translates to CASSPAAGFSYEQYF.